This T cell receptor beta chain emerged from a study of blood T cells in healthy people across ages. For the second PCR, which ran for 7 to 11 cycles, a sample-barcoded 5' primer and a J-beta primer mix were used. TCRdb called the 5' RACE reads again in MiXCR, with one record for every CDR3 protein. The sample comprises 1.5 million to 2 million distinct CDR3 sequences, roughly 32% of which are singletons, and around 11% rests with the top ten. Germline-derived CDR1 and CDR2 are MNHEY and SMNVEV (reference sequence). V was clipped by 9 bases and J by 3 bases, with 12 bases between them. CDR3 size: 12 residues. Findings and caveats of the study: Observed TCR beta diversity per million T cells went down as age went up. This fall followed a roughly linear course with age.

The study isolated at least 7 million PBMCs from each sample. This clonotype was detected many times. The antigen is not known. The receptor was isolated from a woman in her 30s in good health. The chain has TRBV27 and TRBJ2-7; D is undetermined. The sample was blood. The CDR3 here is CASSSTLYEQYF. CDR3 bases: TGTGCCAGTTCCTCGACCCTCTACGAGCAGTACTTC.